The T cell receptor beta chain under discussion was sequenced for a study of immune cell composition in non-small cell lung cancer. DNA was extracted from unsorted cell suspensions stored frozen. Germline loops: CDR1 LNHDA, CDR2 SQIVND (reference sequence). J lost 6 bases, V lost 3 bases, and 5 bases had no gene match. The length of the CDR3 is 14 residues. There are a few counts of this clone. Antigen specificity is unknown. Study findings and constraints: Tumour-reactive clones were not shown to match dominant in vivo tumour clones. Top 10 clone scores and clonality were higher in squamous than adenocarcinoma.

TCRdb's table, derived via immunoSEQ multiplex PCR, lists solely in-frame clones and lacks some. Among 2,900 or so clones listed, 65% to 85% were seen once. This sequence was found in a human donor with non-small cell lung cancer. Sequenced input: lung tumor tissue. This chain uses TRBV19 with TRBJ2-7; 10 positions agree with TRBD1. CDR3 in DNA: TGTGCCAGTAGTATTGGGACAGGGGACGGCGAGCAGTACTTC. Translating it yields CASSIGTGDGEQYF. Full variable domain (outside the CDR3, taken from reference TRBV19 and TRBJ2-7): DGGITQSPKYLFRKEGQNVTLSCEQNLNHDAMYWYRQDPGQGLRLIYYSQIVNDFQKGDIAEGYSVSREKKESFPLTVTSAQKNPTAFYLCASSIGTGDGEQYFGPGTRLTVT.